The next 25 T cell receptor beta chains were all read from a single sample in a study of CD8+CD57+ T cells in acquired aplastic anemia. Genomic DNA templated the TCR beta VDJ and CDR3 profiling. In TCRdb, the reads were re-called with MiXCR into one record per CDR3 protein. This table has roughly 80,000 distinct CDR3 sequences, under 80% appearing once. Whoever was chosen for sequencing had shown CD8+CD57+ cell expansion by flow cytometry. Sequencing used sorted CD4+, CD8+, or CD8+CD57+ T cells (not recorded which) from PBMCs. These receptors originate from a human donor with aplastic anemia.

The chain couples TRBV19 to TRBJ1-5; 9 nucleotides line up with TRBD1. CDR3 length: 13 amino acids. Germline CDR1 LNHDA, CDR2 SQIVND (reference sequence). V was clipped by 6 bases and J by 6 bases; unmatched bases: 3. CDR3 bases: TGTGCCAGTAGGGACAGGGGCTCTCAGCCCCAGCATTTT. Translating it yields CASRDRGSQPQHF.

The chain employs TRBV11-1 and TRBJ2-7, with 9 bases that match TRBD1. The J segment lost 3 bases and the V segment lost 6 bases, leaving 12 bases of the junction unmatched. CDR1 is SGHAT and CDR2 is FQDESV in the germline V gene (reference sequence). The CDR3 totals 16 residues. The CDR3 loop is CASSPPGGTGLYEQYF. CDR3 sequence (DNA): TGTGCCAGCAGTCCCCCGGGTGGGACAGGGCTCTACGAGCAGTACTTC. Variable domain in full (rest from reference TRBV11-1 and TRBJ2-7): EAEVAQSPRYKITEKSQAVAFWCDPISGHATLYWYRQILGQGPELLVQFQDESVVDDSQLPKDRFSAERLKGVDSTLKIQPAELGDSAMYLCASSPPGGTGLYEQYFGPGTRLTVT.

The chain's CDR3 is CASSIRTSGNAEQFF. CDR3 DNA: TGTGCCAGTAGTATTCGGACTAGCGGGAATGCTGAGCAGTTCTTC. V is TRBV19 and J is TRBJ2-1; 12 bases agree with TRBD2. Germline assignment: CDR1 LNHDA and CDR2 SQIVND (reference sequence). This CDR3 contains 15 residues. V lost 3 bases and J lost 9; bases outside the gene matches: 6. The full variable domain, in which reference TRBV19 and TRBJ2-1 provide the parts outside the CDR3, is DGGITQSPKYLFRKEGQNVTLSCEQNLNHDAMYWYRQDPGQGLRLIYYSQIVNDFQKGDIAEGYSVSREKKESFPLTVTSAQKNPTAFYLCASSIRTSGNAEQFFGPGTRLTVL.

The genes are TRBV14 and TRBJ2-4; weak D call: TRBD2 (6 bases). The CDR3 has 15 residues. With 4 bases removed from V and 3 bases from J, the gap between germline ends came to 13 bases. Germline CDR1 reads SGHDN; CDR2 reads FVKESK. The chain's CDR3 is CASSLPGVLKNIQYF. The CDR3 DNA reads as TGTGCCAGCAGCCTCCCGGGGGTTCTCAAAAACATTCAGTACTTC. Combining the CDR3 with reference TRBV14 and TRBJ2-4 gives the whole variable domain EAGVTQFPSHSVIEKGQTVTLRCDPISGHDNLYWYRRVMGKEIKFLLHFVKESKQDESGMPNNRFLAERTGGTYSTLKVQPAELEDSGVYFCASSLPGVLKNIQYFGAGTRLSVL.

CDR3 sequence: CASSELGAGNTIYF. The CDR3 DNA reads TGTGCCAGCAGTGAATTGGGCGCTGGAAACACCATATATTTT. The chain has TRBV25-1 and TRBJ1-3, with no clear D. With 1 base removed from V and 2 bases from J, the gap between germline ends came to 6 bases. Germline assignment: CDR1 MGHDK and CDR2 SYGVNS. This CDR3 is 14 amino acids long. Together with reference TRBV25-1 and TRBJ1-3, the CDR3 gives the full variable domain: EADIYQTPRYLVIGTGKKITLECSQTMGHDKMYWYQQDPGMELHLIHYSYGVNSTEKGDLSSESTVSRIRTEHFPLTLESARPSHTSQYLCASSELGAGNTIYFGEGSWLTVV.

V and J are TRBV20-1 and TRBJ1-6; 7 bases agree with TRBD1. This CDR3 comprises 14 residues. J was trimmed by 6 bases and V by 3 bases; bases with no gene match: 5. Germline V CDR1 and CDR2: DFQATT, SNEGSKA (reference sequence). The CDR3 spells CSARVGTVNSPLHF. The CDR3 DNA reads TGCAGTGCTAGGGTCGGGACAGTTAATTCACCCCTCCACTTT.

The chain has TRBV20-1 and TRBJ1-5; D is unclear. With 5 bases removed from V and 4 bases from J, the gap between germline ends came to 9 bases. This CDR3 comprises 12 residues. Germline lookup yields CDR1 DFQATT and CDR2 SNEGSKA (reference sequence). CDR3 bases: TGCAGTGCTCAGAGTCCGAATCAGCCCCAGCATTTT. Residues: CSAQSPNQPQHF.

This clonotype came up a few times. The chain carries TRBV24-1 and TRBJ2-7, with 8 bases lining up with TRBD1. V was pared by 3 bases and J by 3 bases, with 3 bases of the junction left unmatched. CDR1 and CDR2 from the germline V gene are KGHDR and SFDVKD. This CDR3 spans 14 amino acids. The CDR3 nucleotides read TGTGCCACCAGTGATCCTGGACAGGGCTACGAGCAGTACTTC. The encoded protein is CATSDPGQGYEQYF.

In its sample, this clonotype was seen a few times. CDR3 protein: CASFRDRGNSPLHF. CDR3 DNA sequence: TGTGCCAGCTTCCGGGACAGGGGAAATTCACCCCTCCACTTT. V and J are TRBV2 and TRBJ1-6, with TRBD1 matching 10 bases. The CDR3 spans 14 residues. V lost 8 bases, J lost 7 bases, and 5 bases stayed unmatched. CDR1 is SNHLY, CDR2 FYNNEI, per germline.

This clonotype has more than one count but fewer than ten. The chain carries TRBV7-3 and TRBJ1-2; D is ambiguous. CDR1 SGHTA and CDR2 FQGTGA come from the germline V gene. The CDR3 extends over 16 amino acids. The ends were cut back, 5 bases at V and 6 bases at J, with 22 bases in the middle. CDR3 DNA sequence: TGTGCCAGCAGCATAGACGGAGCCAGTTTCAATAATGGCTACACCTTC. Translating gives CASSIDGASFNNGYTF.

The J gene is TRBJ1-2, the V gene TRBV19; 7 bases line up with TRBD1. CDR3 length: 12 residues. Germline lookup yields CDR1 LNHDA and CDR2 SQIVND (reference sequence). V lost 5 bases and J lost 6; bases outside the gene matches: 3. The CDR3 DNA reads TGTGCCAGTAGTGCACAGGGGAATGGCTACACCTTC. Translating it yields CASSAQGNGYTF.

This clonotype was observed a few times. This chain connects TRBV15 to TRBJ2-3, with 11 positions matching TRBD2. The germline V gene encodes CDR1 LNHNV and CDR2 YYDKDF (reference sequence). CDR3 length: 16 residues. J lost 1 base, V lost 5 bases, and 5 bases had no gene match. CDR3 bases: TGTGCCACCAGCGCGGGACTAGCGGCGGGCACAGATACGCAGTATTTT. It encodes CATSAGLAAGTDTQYF.

The sample holds many counts of this clonotype. This chain connects TRBV7-9 to TRBJ2-7; D gene uncertain. From germline, CDR1 is SEHNR and CDR2 FQNEAQ (reference sequence). V was trimmed by 4 bases and J by 1 base, leaving 11 bases between them. This CDR3 region has 14 residues. Written as DNA, the CDR3 is TGTGCCAGCAGCTCAGGAACGAGGTCCTACGAGCAGTACTTC. It encodes CASSSGTRSYEQYF.

This chain joins TRBV12-3 or TRBV12-4 and TRBJ1-6; no clear D. The CDR3 consists of 14 residues. Trimming stripped 7 bases from V and 7 bases from J, with 14 bases between. CDR3 DNA sequence: TGTGCCAGCACCCAAACGAACGGAAATTCACCCCTCCACTTT. As protein: CASTQTNGNSPLHF.

The V call is TRBV20-1, the J call TRBJ2-3; 9 nucleotides match TRBD1. Per germline, CDR1 DFQATT and CDR2 SNEGSKA (reference sequence). Trimming cost V 1 base and J 0 bases; bases outside gene matches: 8. This CDR3 region has 17 residues. The CDR3 protein is CSARVADRGISTDTQYF. The CDR3 DNA follows: TGCAGTGCTAGAGTTGCGGACAGGGGTATAAGCACAGATACGCAGTATTTT.

A word on this clonotype: A single base separates this from a much larger clone, so it may be a read error. The genes are TRBV5-5 and TRBJ1-6; D gene unclear. Germline V gene data show CDR1 as SGHKS and CDR2 as YYEKEE (reference sequence). The CDR3 runs 14 residues. CDR3 bases: TGTGCCGGCAGCTTAGGACGGCATAATTCACCCCTCCACTTT. Its protein is CAGSLGRHNSPLHF. Variable domain in full (rest from reference TRBV5-5 and TRBJ1-6): DAGVTQSPTHLIKTRGQQVTLRCSPISGHKSVSWYQQVLGQGPQFIFQYYEKEERGRGNFPDRFSARQFPNYSSELNVNALLLGDSALYLCAGSLGRHNSPLHFGNGTRLTVT.

This clonotype appeared a few times. The rearrangement joins TRBV29-1 to TRBJ1-2, with no clear D. Trimming removed 1 base at V and 8 bases at J, with 8 bases between. This CDR3 region has 11 residues. Per germline, CDR1 SQVTM and CDR2 ANQGSEA. CDR3 nucleotides: TGCAGCGTTGAAGGTGAAGGGGGCTACACCTTC. Amino acid sequence: CSVEGEGGYTF.

V gene TRBV2 combines with J gene TRBJ2-7; no clear D gene. Germline CDR1 reads SNHLY; CDR2 reads FYNNEI. The CDR3 length is 12 residues. V was clipped by 7 bases and J by 3 bases, with 10 bases between them. CDR3 protein: CASNIRFYEQYF. DNA for the CDR3: TGTGCCAGCAACATCAGGTTCTACGAGCAGTACTTC.

V is TRBV29-1 and J is TRBJ1-2, with D unresolved. V was shortened by 2 bases and J by 8 bases, with 12 bases between the two germline ends. The CDR3 is 12 residues long. Germline lookup yields CDR1 SQVTM and CDR2 ANQGSEA. Here the CDR3 reads CSVELGDGGYTF. The DNA for the CDR3 is TGCAGCGTTGAACTTGGGGATGGGGGCTACACCTTC.

The V and J genes are TRBV2 and TRBJ2-4; D gene uncertain. This CDR3 contains 11 residues. The V end was cut by 10 bases, the J end by 0 bases, with 4 bases between. Germline V CDR1 and CDR2: SNHLY, FYNNEI. CDR3 sequence reads: CATLAKNIQYF. CDR3 in DNA: TGTGCCACCTTAGCCAAAAACATTCAGTACTTC.

The table lists this clonotype with many counts. The chain employs TRBV20-1 and TRBJ2-1, with D possibly being TRBD2 (6 bases). This CDR3 region has 13 residues. In germline, CDR1 is DFQATT, CDR2 SNEGSKA (reference sequence). Trimming removed 0 bases from V and 9 bases from J, with 12 bases in between. The CDR3 reads CSARDPEGPEQFF. In nucleotides, the CDR3 is TGCAGTGCTAGAGATCCGGAGGGGCCTGAGCAGTTCTTC.

The chain employs TRBV5-1 and TRBJ2-3, with 7 bases fitting TRBD2. V lost 0 bases, J lost 3 bases, and 7 bases stayed unmatched. CDR1 SGHRS and CDR2 YFSETQ come from the germline V gene. This CDR3 is 16 amino acids long. The CDR3 is CASSLAGGRGTDTQYF. The CDR3 DNA follows: TGCGCCAGCAGCTTGGCTGGCGGGAGAGGAACAGATACGCAGTATTTT.

This clonotype was seen more than once but under ten times. The CDR3 protein is CASSGTGARYYEQYF. The DNA for the CDR3 is TGTGCCAGCAGTGGCACGGGGGCGCGGTACTACGAGCAGTACTTC. The chain is built from TRBV25-1 and TRBJ2-7; D possibly uses TRBD1 or TRBD2 (6 bases each). This CDR3 has 15 amino acids. Trimming removed 4 bases from V and 3 bases from J, with 16 bases in between. The V gene's germline CDR1 is MGHDK and CDR2 SYGVNS.

This chain connects TRBV15 to TRBJ1-2; D is ambiguous. Trimming took off 3 bases at V and 0 bases at J, with 11 bases between the two ends. CDR3 length: 15 residues. Germline loops: CDR1 LNHNV, CDR2 YYDKDF (reference sequence). CDR3 DNA sequence: TGTGCCACCAGCAGCCCGGCAATAGCTAACTATGGCTACACCTTC. Translation: CATSSPAIANYGYTF.

This chain links TRBV19 with TRBJ2-5, with 10 bases fitting TRBD1. The J segment lost 0 bases and the V segment lost 10 bases, leaving 2 bases of the junction unmatched. The CDR3 has 13 amino acids. The germline gives CDR1 LNHDA, CDR2 SQIVND (reference sequence). The DNA for the CDR3 is TGTGCCACAGGGACAGGGGACCAAGAGACCCAGTACTTC. It translates to CATGTGDQETQYF.